This is a list of T cell receptor beta chains from one sample in a study of neurological immune-mediated disorders. TCRdb passed the 5' RACE reads through MiXCR, listing each CDR3 protein once. The sample yields just over 95,000 distinct CDR3 sequences, 3.5% to 4% seen once. Sequencing used PBMCs. The receptors come from a woman in her late teens or twenties with multiple sclerosis. The CDR3 runs from the conserved cysteine through the conserved F or W. D genes are given only for firm matches. Not every row has a clone size; where given, it reads once, few, many or a size class.

>many|TRBV21-1|TRBJ2-5|-
CASSNVPSGQETQYF
TGTGCCAGCAGCAATGTACCCTCAGGGCAAGAGACCCAGTACTTC
>many|TRBV5-1|TRBJ2-2|-
CASSGGTVNTGELFF
TGCGCCAGCAGCGGCGGGACAGTGAACACCGGGGAGCTGTTTTTT
>many|TRBV28|TRBJ2-1|TRBD2
CASSSSGRAGNEQFF
TGTGCCAGCAGTTCGAGCGGGAGGGCAGGGAATGAGCAGTTCTTC
>many|TRBV12-3/TRBV12-4|TRBJ1-1|-
CASRRGNTEAFF
TGTGCCAGCAGGAGGGGGAACACTGAAGCTTTCTTT
>-|TRBV6-4|TRBJ1-5|-
CASSDPGKGRQPQHF
TGTGCCAGCAGTGACCCTGGAAAGGGCAGGCAGCCCCAGCATTTT
>many|TRBV7-9|TRBJ2-7|-
CASSHPSNHRIVDEQYF
TGTGCCAGCAGCCACCCGAGCAATCACAGGATTGTTGACGAGCAGTACTTC
>many|TRBV5-1|TRBJ1-3|-
CASSEGVGASSGNTIYF
TGCGCCAGCAGCGAGGGGGTTGGCGCGAGCTCTGGAAACACCATATATTTT
>many|TRBV7-2|TRBJ2-7|-
CASSPTGGIYEQYF
TGTGCCAGCAGCCCGACCGGGGGTATCTACGAGCAGTACTTC
>many|TRBV20-1|TRBJ2-2|-
CSARPGLDTGELFF
TGCAGTGCTCGACCGGGACTCGACACCGGGGAGCTGTTTTTT
>many|TRBV18|TRBJ1-1|TRBD1
CASSWDSTQNTEAFF
TGTGCCAGCTCATGGGACAGCACACAGAACACTGAAGCTTTCTTT
>many|TRBV10-1|TRBJ2-3|TRBD1
CASSDGTGSTDTQYF
TGCGCCAGCAGTGATGGGACAGGGAGCACAGATACGCAGTATTTT
>many|TRBV7-6|TRBJ1-3|-
CASSPVNSGNTIYF
TGTGCCAGCAGCCCGGTCAATTCTGGAAACACCATATATTTT
>few|TRBV7-9|TRBJ2-3|TRBD2
CASSPEPGLAGVDTQYF
TGTGCCAGCAGCCCCGAGCCGGGACTAGCGGGAGTGGATACGCAGTATTTT